This TCR beta chain was sequenced in a study of T cells in Graves' hyperthyroidism and ophthalmopathy. From RNA transcripts, TCR beta CDR3 regions were amplified. First-round RT-PCR of the TCR CDR3 relied on the HTBI primer set. One entry per CDR3 protein, called by TCRdb with MiXCR from the multiplex PCR reads. Seen here are about 560,000 distinct CDR3 sequences, around 15% observed once, and the top ten hold 15% to 20%. This clonotype has only a few counts. Germline CDR1 LGHDT, CDR2 YNNKEL (reference sequence). Deletions cut 1 base from V and 8 bases from J, with 9 bases between. CDR3 size: 14 residues.

The material sequenced was blood. The V gene is TRBV3-1, the J gene TRBJ1-6; D uncertain. This clonotype was sampled from a woman younger than 30 with Graves' hyperthyroidism. This chain's CDR3 is CASSQVGYDSPLHF. The CDR3 region has the DNA TGTGCCAGCAGCCAAGTAGGGTACGATTCACCCCTCCACTTT. The full variable domain, with the rest looked up from reference TRBV3-1 and TRBJ1-6, is DTAVSQTPKYLVTQMGNDKSIKCEQNLGHDTMYWYKQDSKKFLKIMFSYNNKELIINETVPNRFSPKSPDKAHLNLHINSLELGDSAVYFCASSQVGYDSPLHFGNGTRLTVT.